This T cell receptor beta chain stems from a study of blood T cell repertoires in COVID-19. The wider study: T cells, B-cell-depleted T cells, or PBMCs provided the cDNA or gDNA that served as material.

V lost 6 bases to trimming and J lost 4 bases, with 13 bases between them. CDR3 length equals 14 residues. Germline V gene sequence: CDR1 MDHEN, CDR2 SYDVKM. The table came from immunoSEQ multiplex PCR; TCRdb's copy has only in-frame clones and leaves some out. The sample has some 130,000 clones; about 91% are singletons. The chain combines TRBV28 with TRBJ2-1; D perhaps matches TRBD1 (5 bases). Sequenced: peripheral blood. This TCR was sampled from a man between 50 and 59 years old with acute or convalescent COVID-19. CDR3 nucleotide sequence: TGTGCCAGCAGCCATGGGGCTCGGTACAATGAGCAGTTCTTC. This translates into CASSHGARYNEQFF.